These 20 T cell receptor beta chains were all obtained from the same sample, sequenced in a study of CD8 T cells in ankylosing spondylitis. Study-level points and caveats: In ankylosing spondylitis blood, a motif of seven or eight highly homologous TCR beta variants appeared characteristic.

TCRdb processed the 5' RACE reads anew with MiXCR; each CDR3 protein has one entry. The sample includes a few hundred thousand distinct CDR3 sequences, 20% to 25% of them seen just once. The antigens these receptors bind are not known. Sequencing was done on a sample of blood, either unsorted or a sorted T cell fraction (not recorded which). The receptors were gathered from a male donor with ankylosing spondylitis.

CDR3 loop: CASRDWGTEAFF. The CDR3 DNA reads TGTGCCAGCAGAGACTGGGGCACTGAAGCTTTCTTT. The chain recombines TRBV3-1 with TRBJ1-1; D remains unclear. This CDR3 spans 12 amino acids. V lost 6 bases and J 4 bases, leaving 9 bases between the germline ends. Germline-derived CDR1 and CDR2 are LGHDT and YNNKEL (reference sequence).

The V gene is TRBV7-8, the J gene TRBJ2-7; D possibly corresponds to TRBD1 (6 bases). Germline V lookup: CDR1 SGHVS, CDR2 FQNEAQ. The CDR3 spans 14 residues. V dropped 3 bases and J dropped 6 bases, with 15 bases sitting between them. The CDR3 sequence is CASSLVPGDREQYF. The CDR3 DNA follows: TGTGCCAGCAGCTTGGTGCCAGGGGATCGCGAGCAGTACTTC.

This clonotype was counted a few times. The genes are TRBV9 and TRBJ1-2, with no clear D. This CDR3 region has 14 residues. V gave up 4 bases and J gave up 3 bases, with 13 bases separating them. The germline V gene encodes CDR1 SGDLS and CDR2 YYNGEE. The CDR3 spells CASSPRFRDYGYTF. The CDR3 bases are TGTGCCAGCAGCCCTAGGTTCCGTGACTATGGCTACACCTTC. Variable domain in full (rest from reference TRBV9 and TRBJ1-2): DSGVTQTPKHLITATGQRVTLRCSPRSGDLSVYWYQQSLDQGLQFLIQYYNGEERAKGNILERFSAQQFPDLHSELNLSSLELGDSALYFCASSPRFRDYGYTFGSGTRLTVV.

The chain employs TRBV20-1 and TRBJ1-1; D is unresolved. The germline V gene has CDR1 DFQATT and CDR2 SNEGSKA (reference sequence). Trimming took off 3 bases at V and 1 base at J, with 9 bases between the two ends. This CDR3 contains 13 residues. The CDR3 sequence is CSARRDRNTEAFF. The CDR3 DNA is TGCAGTGCTAGGCGGGATAGGAACACTGAAGCTTTCTTT.

This clonotype was counted between two and nine times. The genes are TRBV28 and TRBJ2-3; possibly TRBD1 for D (5 bases). The V gene's germline CDR1 is MDHEN and CDR2 SYDVKM. The CDR3 contains 13 residues. The V end lost 7 bases, the J end lost 2 bases, and 10 bases lay between the germline ends. In DNA, the CDR3 is TGTGCCAGCAACCAGGGATTCACAGATACGCAGTATTTT. This translates into CASNQGFTDTQYF. The full variable domain, rest sourced from reference TRBV28 and TRBJ2-3, is DVKVTQSSRYLVKRTGEKVFLECVQDMDHENMFWYRQDPGLGLRLIYFSYDVKMKEKGDIPEGYSVSREKKERFSLILESASTNQTSMYLCASNQGFTDTQYFGPGTRLTVL.

This chain links TRBV12-3 or TRBV12-4 with TRBJ2-4; tentatively, D is TRBD1 (6 bases). The CDR3 has 15 residues. V was shortened by 4 bases and J by 2 bases, with 12 bases between the two germline ends. The CDR3 sequence: CASSSTQGTKNIQYF. The CDR3 nucleotides read TGTGCCAGCAGTTCAACACAGGGCACCAAAAACATTCAGTACTTC.

This clonotype was seen more than once but under ten times. The chain carries TRBV25-1 and TRBJ2-5; D remains unclear. The CDR3 spans 11 residues. Trimming cost V 4 bases and J 6 bases, with 6 bases left between them. The V gene's germline CDR1 is MGHDK and CDR2 SYGVNS. In nucleotides, the CDR3 is TGTGCCAGCAGTGTCGAGAAGACCCAGTACTTC. It specifies CASSVEKTQYF.

J is TRBJ2-3 and V is TRBV2; the match to TRBD1 covers 10 bases. The CDR3 length is 14 residues. V gave up 4 bases and J gave up 5 bases; unmatched junction bases: 3. Germline CDR1 reads SNHLY; CDR2 reads FYNNEI. CDR3 residues: CASSGGQGRDTQYF. The CDR3 DNA reads TGTGCCAGCAGTGGGGGACAGGGGAGAGATACGCAGTATTTT.

In this sample, this clonotype turned up a few times. The chain carries TRBV20-1 and TRBJ1-5; D is uncertain. This CDR3 is built from 13 residues. V lost 5 bases, J lost 5 bases, and 13 bases lay in between. The germline gives CDR1 DFQATT, CDR2 SNEGSKA (reference sequence). CDR3 nucleotide sequence: TGCAGTGCTCAACCTACGGGGTATCAGCCCCAGCATTTT. Protein: CSAQPTGYQPQHF.

The chain recombines TRBV7-6 with TRBJ2-2; TRBD2 agrees at 9 bases. The V gene end was trimmed by 8 bases and the J gene end by 7 bases; junction bases not matched to a gene: 14. This CDR3 has 16 residues. The germline gives CDR1 SGHVS, CDR2 FNYEAQ. The DNA for the CDR3 is TGTGCCAGCTTCCCGCGGCGGGAGGGAGTTGGCGGGGAGCTGTTTTTT. This translates into CASFPRREGVGGELFF.

The chain combines TRBV6-1 with TRBJ2-6, with D possibly matching TRBD2 (5 bases). The length of the CDR3 is 15 residues. Trimming removed 6 bases from V and 2 bases from J, with 11 bases in between. From germline, CDR1 is MNHNS and CDR2 SASEGT. In DNA, the CDR3 is TGTGCCAGCAGGGGCACCGGGGCTGGGGCCAACGTCCTGACTTTC. The encoded protein is CASRGTGAGANVLTF.

In its sample, this clonotype was seen a few times. In DNA form, the CDR3 reads TGCGCCAGCAGCTTAGGGCAGCACACCGGGGAGCTGTTTTTT. This encodes CASSLGQHTGELFF. This chain uses TRBV5-1 with TRBJ2-2; D gene ambiguous. The CDR3 runs to 14 residues. Germline CDR1 SGHRS, CDR2 YFSETQ. V dropped 2 bases and J dropped 3 bases, with 8 bases sitting between them.

The rearrangement links TRBV3-1 to TRBJ1-5; D unresolved. The CDR3 has 13 residues. V gave up 3 bases and J gave up 6 bases, with 9 bases separating them. Germline V gene data show CDR1 as LGHDT and CDR2 as YNNKEL (reference sequence). Here the CDR3 DNA reads TGTGCCAGCAGCCAGAGTTCTCTTCAGCCCCAGCATTTT. Protein product: CASSQSSLQPQHF.

V gene TRBV25-1 combines with J gene TRBJ2-7; 7 nucleotides match TRBD1. From germline, CDR1 is MGHDK and CDR2 SYGVNS. V lost 5 bases, J lost 0 bases, and 13 bases stayed unmatched. There are 17 residues in the CDR3. DNA of the CDR3: TGTGCCAGCAGTCCCCATAGGGGGACAGAAAGCTCCTACGAGCAGTACTTC. It yields the protein CASSPHRGTESSYEQYF.

The V gene is TRBV9, the J gene TRBJ2-7; 10 positions match TRBD2. Germline CDR1 SGDLS, CDR2 YYNGEE. The CDR3 spans 14 residues. With V trimmed by 3 bases and J by 4 bases, 4 bases remained unmatched. The CDR3 nucleotides read TGTGCCAGCAGCGAGCGGGAGGGACTATACGAGCAGTACTTC. It codes for CASSEREGLYEQYF.

The chain recombines TRBV11-2 with TRBJ1-1; no firm D call. Trimming took 5 bases from V and 3 from J, leaving 25 bases between them. The CDR3 loop spans 18 amino acids. Germline V CDR1 and CDR2: SGHAT, FQNNGV. CDR3 region: CASSRARVREGPDTEAFF. The DNA of the CDR3 is TGTGCCAGCAGCCGGGCCAGAGTAAGAGAGGGCCCGGACACTGAAGCTTTCTTT.

This clonotype came up a few times. This chain links TRBV5-5 with TRBJ2-7, with 7 bases lining up with TRBD2. V was clipped by 4 bases and J by 3 bases; unmatched bases: 7. The CDR3 runs to 14 residues. The germline V gene has CDR1 SGHKS and CDR2 YYEKEE (reference sequence). CDR3 in amino acids: CASSPGEGFYEQYF. The DNA for the CDR3 is TGTGCCAGCAGCCCCGGGGAGGGTTTCTACGAGCAGTACTTC.

This clonotype occurred many times. The rearrangement links TRBV2 to TRBJ2-5; D perhaps matches TRBD2 (5 bases). CDR3 length: 11 amino acids. Germline V gives CDR1 SNHLY, CDR2 FYNNEI. The V end was cut by 6 bases, the J end by 5 bases, with 7 bases between. This CDR3 is CASSERETQYF. CDR3 in DNA: TGTGCCAGCAGCGAGCGGGAGACCCAGTACTTC.

The chain couples TRBV20-1 to TRBJ2-2; unclear D gene. The V and J ends lost 2 bases and 2 bases respectively, with 6 bases between them. This CDR3 has 13 amino acids. The germline gives CDR1 DFQATT, CDR2 SNEGSKA (reference sequence). CDR3 loop: CSARWRNTGELFF. Written as DNA, the CDR3 is TGCAGTGCTAGATGGCGAAACACCGGGGAGCTGTTTTTT.

The V call is TRBV6-2 or TRBV6-3, the J call TRBJ2-2, with TRBD1 as a possible D gene (8 bases). Looked up from germline, CDR1 is MNHEY and CDR2 is SVGEGT. Deletions cut 6 bases from V and 6 bases from J, with 14 bases between. The CDR3 extends over 14 amino acids. The CDR3 reads CASRNTGGAGELFF. DNA for the CDR3: TGTGCCAGCAGGAATACAGGGGGGGCCGGGGAGCTGTTTTTT.